The sample holds many counts of the clone carrying this TCR beta chain. This sample stems from a study of early T cells in non-severe SARS-CoV-2 infection. The wider study: Bulk RNA from unsorted whole blood was sequenced; chains were unpaired.

Individual cDNA molecules were tagged with unique molecular identifiers. MiXCR was run by TCRdb on the 5' RACE reads, yielding one entry per CDR3 protein. Of tens of thousands of distinct CDR3 sequences in the sample, approximately 6% were seen once. The V gene's germline CDR1 is SNHLY and CDR2 FYNNEI. V shed 5 bases, J shed 3 bases, and the junction held 5 bases outside the gene matches. CDR3 size: 15 residues. V and J are TRBV2 and TRBJ2-3; 10 bases line up with TRBD2. Sequenced: whole blood. The origin of this receptor is an adult who was a healthcare worker with PCR-confirmed SARS-CoV-2 infection or an uninfected control (not recorded which). Written as DNA, the CDR3 is TGTGCCAGCAGTACGCTAGCGGGAGTAACAGATACGCAGTATTTT. This sequence encodes CASSTLAGVTDTQYF.